The clone carrying this TCR beta chain was counted once. The data belong to a study of immune cell composition in non-small cell lung cancer. The assay was immunoSEQ multiplex PCR, and TCRdb's table has in-frame clones only and misses some. The table shows some 7,000 clones, with 84% occurring only once. Normal lung was taken at the farthest possible site, at least 3 cm from tumour. V lost 0 bases and J lost 7, with 14 bases in between. Germline V gives CDR1 SGDLS, CDR2 YYNGEE. This CDR3 contains 15 residues. The receptor was derived from a human donor with non-small cell lung cancer. The V and J genes are TRBV9 and TRBJ1-5; D call uncertain. Sequencing input: non-adjacent lung tissue. The CDR3, as DNA: TGTGCCAGCAGCGTAGTTGGCGGACCAAACCAGCCCCAGCATTTT. This encodes CASSVVGGPNQPQHF.